The clone carrying this TCR beta chain was seen at least ten times. Antigen specificity is unknown. Per the germline V gene, CDR1 is LGHNA and CDR2 is YNFKEQ. The V end lost 4 bases, the J end lost 10 bases, and 20 bases lay between the germline ends. The CDR3 covers 16 residues. This specimen comes from a study of CD8+CD57+ T cells in acquired aplastic anemia. Study at large: Sorted cells (CD4+ and CD8+) yielded DNA amounts that averaged about 3.1 ug. Study-level results: CD8+ Simpson's diversity showed no significant patient-control difference.

Patients sequenced had flow cytometry evidence of CD8+CD57+ cell expansion. Prior therapy had not been administered to any patient at the time of blood sampling. Genomic DNA, the template, was used for profiling of the TCR beta VDJ and CDR3. Via MiXCR, TCRdb re-called the reads, giving one row per CDR3 protein. The table lists over 150,000 distinct CDR3 sequences, under 55% of them singletons. The sample comprised sorted CD4+, CD8+, or CD8+CD57+ T cells (not recorded which) from PBMCs. The origin of this receptor is a human donor with aplastic anemia. The V gene is TRBV4-2, the J gene TRBJ1-6, with no clear D. The DNA for the CDR3 is TGTGCCAGCAGCCGAGACCAGGACGGTAGTAAATCACCCCTCCACTTT. As protein: CASSRDQDGSKSPLHF.